The 4 T cell receptor beta chains listed next were all sequenced from one sample in a study of blood T cell repertoires in COVID-19. Libraries were prepared by immunoSEQ multiplex PCR; TCRdb keeps only in-frame clonotypes and omits some of them. This table has around 330,000 clones, about nine tenths appearing once. The sequencing input was PBMCs or T cells enriched from blood (not recorded which). The receptors here all came from a man in his sixties who had recovered from COVID-19.

The chain couples TRBV5-4 to TRBJ2-7, with 12 bases that match TRBD1. The CDR3 consists of 15 residues. Per the germline V gene, CDR1 is SGHNT and CDR2 is YYREEE (reference sequence). The ends lost 4 bases at V and 5 bases at J; junction bases unmatched: 7. CDR3 amino acids: CASSTTGTGGDEQYF. CDR3 nucleotides: TGTGCCAGCAGCACAACCGGGACAGGGGGCGACGAGCAGTACTTC.

The gene calls are TRBV3-1 (or the pseudogene TRBV3-2) and TRBJ2-5; TRBD1 might be the D (6 bases). Deletions cut 4 bases from V and 4 bases from J, with 10 bases between. The V gene's germline CDR1 is LGHDT and CDR2 YNNKEL (reference sequence). This CDR3 comprises 13 residues. The CDR3 nucleotides read TGTGCCAGCAGCCTAGGGGGACGAGAGACCCAGTACTTC. It translates to CASSLGGRETQYF.

The chain links TRBV7-8 to TRBJ1-2, with D possibly being TRBD1 (5 bases). Trimming removed 5 bases from V and 8 bases from J, with 12 bases in between. The CDR3 is made up of 12 amino acids. From germline, CDR1 is SGHVS and CDR2 FQNEAQ. The CDR3 loop reads CASSQGLGGYTF. CDR3 DNA sequence: TGTGCCAGCAGCCAGGGACTCGGGGGCTACACCTTC.

This chain's CDR3 is CASSLARGHTGYTF. The CDR3 region has the DNA TGTGCCAGCAGCTTGGCCAGGGGACACACTGGCTACACCTTC. The V call is TRBV5-5, the J call TRBJ1-2, with a tentative D call TRBD1 (6 bases). The CDR3 length is 14 residues. V lost 0 bases to trimming and J lost 7 bases, with 13 bases between them. Germline V lookup: CDR1 SGHKS, CDR2 YYEKEE (reference sequence).